The TCR beta chain under discussion was sequenced for a study of T cells after yellow fever vaccination. Study-level points and caveats: Any FACS-sorted repertoire could hold abundant clonotypes that contaminate it from the bulk population. Post-booster repertoires again held most primary-vaccination clones (about 96% CD4, roughly 88% CD8).

This CDR3 spans 14 amino acids. Trimming pared 8 bases from V and 1 base from J, leaving 15 bases between. This clonotype was seen a handful of times. As yet, its antigen is unknown. Template switching with 5'RACE generated the TCR cDNA and added a universal primer site and UMIs. TCRdb used MiXCR to reprocess the 5' RACE reads, holding one entry per CDR3 protein. This table holds a few hundred thousand distinct CDR3 sequences, roughly 4% found once. Sequences were derived from PBMCs, sampled on the day of the yellow fever booster vaccination. The chain has TRBV12-3 or TRBV12-4 and TRBJ2-7; a possible D gene is TRBD1 (6 bases). This receptor was identified in a man between 18 and 35 years old who received the YFV17D yellow fever vaccine. The chain's CDR3 is CASLTDSLSYEQYF. The CDR3 DNA reads as TGTGCCAGCTTAACGGACAGTCTATCCTACGAGCAGTACTTC.